Following are 3 T cell receptor beta chains from one sample sequenced in a study of Tregs in tolerant kidney transplant recipients. Related graft donors supplied nonmyeloablative bone marrow transplants, and mixed chimerism was transient. Sequencing was performed with immunoSEQ multiplex PCR; in TCRdb, only in-frame clones are kept and a portion is missing. Across around 30,000 clones, the top ten clones capture 1.8% of the sample. This specimen consisted of CD4+ T cells from blood (PBMCs), obtained 24 months after the transplant. The receptor set was obtained from a human patient who received a combined kidney and bone marrow transplant. Some T cells here may be from the graft donor.

Regarding this clone: The CDR3 extends 3 residues past the end of the read, so its final part is completed from the germline J gene. The genes are TRBV20-1 and TRBJ1-1, with a weak D call TRBD1 (5 bases). V was trimmed by 5 bases and J by 1 base, leaving 11 bases between them. CDR1 DFQATT and CDR2 SNEGSKA come from the germline V gene (reference sequence). The CDR3 loop spans 13 amino acids. The CDR3 here is CSAAPGGNTEAFF. The sequenced part of the CDR3 DNA is TGCAGTGCTGCCCCGGGGGGGAACACTGAA.

In regard to this clone: Sequence at one end of the junction differs from germline and may be a read error. The read is 3 residues too short to cover the CDR3 end, so that end is filled in from the germline J gene. J is TRBJ2-2 and V is TRBV7-3; D possibly corresponds to TRBD1 (6 bases). CDR3 length: 12 amino acids. Germline loops: CDR1 SGHTA, CDR2 FQGTGA. Incomplete CDR3 DNA: TGTGCGAGCAAGGCAGGGGACGGGGAG. Amino acids: CASKAGDGE. The full CDR3 protein reads CASKAGDGELFF.

On this clone itself: Read coverage stops 3 residues before the CDR3 terminus; the germline J gene supplies the remainder. The chain couples TRBV10-3 to TRBJ2-7; D not certain. The CDR3 loop spans 12 amino acids. The V end was cut by 4 bases, the J end by 5 bases, with 9 bases between. The germline V gene encodes CDR1 ENHRY and CDR2 SYGVKD. The CDR3: CAISANRDEQYF. CDR3 DNA (partial): TGTGCCATCAGTGCCAACCGGGACGAG.